The entry below gives a single TCR beta chain sequence along with its context. This clonotype occurred a few times. The antigen it recognizes is unknown. No much larger clonotype is one base removed from it; base qualities were not supplied. Instrument used: Illumina NovaSeq 6000. TCRalpha and TCRbeta cDNA libraries were built by 5'RACE with constant-segment primers, adding sample barcodes and unique molecular identifiers. RNA was extracted from every sample with Trizol reagent. Libraries were amplified in two PCR steps, with a second sample barcode and Illumina TruSeq adapters added in the second step. The libraries were sequenced on an Illumina NovaSeq using 2 x 150 bp paired-end reads. As for the original processing: The reads were demultiplexed and collapsed into UMI-guided consensus sequences using migec v1.2.7. Using mixcr v2.1.11, the UMI consensuses were aligned to TRA and TRB V and J templates and assembled into clonotypes. A clonotype was counted as expanded or contracted only if both edgeR and NoisET called the change significant, with noise models trained on biological replicates. edgeR calls used a false discovery rate-adjusted p below 0.01 and a log2 fold-change threshold of 1. As an exploratory analysis of dynamics, max-normalized trajectories of the 1000 most abundant clonotypes were examined by PCA with hierarchical clustering. Each responding clone was given a CD4 or CD8 phenotype based on the CD4+ and CD8+ repertoires, which had been sequenced separately. The public reads were quality trimmed at Q25 with fastp and then assembled into clones with MiXCR by TCRdb, keeping productive beta chains. Rows with a matching CDR3 protein are joined into one entry that keeps the most common DNA and genes. The V and J calls and clone size are TCRdb's, not the authors'. The sample table shows about 400,000 distinct CDR3 sequences, and roughly 14% are seen once. The top ten constitute 22% of the sample.

The CDR3 starts with the cysteine, ends with the phenylalanine, and has 16 residues. Only the CDR3 DNA stays, 48 bases, in frame from base 1. Reading the germline V gene (reference sequence) gives CDR1 SEHNR and CDR2 FQNEAQ. V gives up 4 bases and J gives up 5 bases, and the segment between their germline ends measures 20 bases. These data are taken from a study of T-cell memory formation after mild COVID-19 (TCRdb year 2021). About the study as a whole: TCR sequence clusters from the two donors were found to be largely donor specific. Longitudinal TCRalpha and TCRbeta repertoire sequencing tracked T-cell clones expanding and contracting after mild COVID-19 in a couple of donors. The cohort comprised two young, previously healthy adult volunteers, one female and one male. Points the paper makes about the study in general: The study included only a couple of mild cases, and larger cohorts that include severe cases with pre-infection samples were judged to be necessary. Whether the second-wave clones peaking on day 37 were SARS-CoV-2 specific was not confirmed. Some responding clones were found in pre-infection memory, which suggests that pre-existing cross-reactive memory T cells took part in the SARS-CoV-2 response. Contracting CD4+ clones turned up mainly in the CM and EM memory subsets, whereas EMRA was where CD8+ clones were enriched. Clones contracting from day 15 to 85 had balanced CD4/CD8 phenotypes, while a second wave expanding from day 15 to 37 was biased towards CD4+.

Ficoll-Paque density gradient centrifugation was the method used to isolate PBMCs. The chain is encoded by TRBV7-9 joined to TRBJ1-1, with the D segment identity uncertain. The sample taken for sequencing was PBMCs or a T cell subset sorted from them (not recorded which). The TCR comes from a young man who had mild COVID-19 (a few samples of this study predate the infection). The sample titles of this study are shuffled in the database, so cell type and time point are left out; the donor was told from shared clones. This receptor carries the CDR3 CASSSSRMGVGTEAFF. The DNA reads as follows: TGTGCCAGCAGCTCTTCTCGAATGGGTGTTGGTACTGAAGCTTTCTTT.